This passage covers 31 T cell receptor beta chains from one sample sequenced in a study of blood T cells in healthy people across ages. A second PCR of about 7 to 12 cycles used a sample-barcoded 5' primer and a J-beta primer mix. TCRdb fed the 5' RACE reads into MiXCR, producing one record per CDR3 protein. The table records about 640,000 distinct CDR3 sequences, 58% of them present only once. Specimen: blood. The source of these receptors is a man aged 55-75 years in good health.

The V and J genes are TRBV20-1 and TRBJ2-1; the D is unclear. Germline V gene sequence: CDR1 DFQATT, CDR2 SNEGSKA (reference sequence). CDR3 size: 11 residues. The V end lost 3 bases, the J end lost 5 bases, and 5 bases lay between the germline ends. CDR3 loop: CSARSDNEQFF. The CDR3, as DNA: TGCAGTGCTAGGTCAGACAATGAGCAGTTCTTC.

This rearrangement joins TRBV10-3 to TRBJ2-1, with D perhaps matching TRBD1 (5 bases). Per germline, CDR1 ENHRY and CDR2 SYGVKD. V gave up 10 bases and J gave up 5 bases, with 15 bases separating them. The CDR3 sequence is 13 residues long. The CDR3 DNA reads as TGTGCCAGTACAGGATACTTTAACAATGAGCAGTTCTTC. This sequence encodes CASTGYFNNEQFF.

This clonotype has a single count. The chain joins TRBV12-3 or TRBV12-4 to TRBJ2-5; 7 bases line up with TRBD1. The J segment lost 4 bases and the V segment lost 6 bases, leaving 8 bases of the junction unmatched. The CDR3 is 14 amino acids. The CDR3: CASRRQGSIETQYF. The CDR3, as DNA: TGTGCCAGCAGGCGACAGGGATCGATAGAGACCCAGTACTTC.

This chain joins TRBV7-2 and TRBJ2-3; a weak D match, TRBD1 (6 bases). V gave up 5 bases and J gave up 4 bases, with 13 bases separating them. The CDR3 has 14 amino acids. Germline CDR1 is SGHTA and CDR2 is FQGNSA. In nucleotides, the CDR3 is TGTGCCAGCAGCCGGGGACAACGACCAGATACGCAGTATTTT. Its translation: CASSRGQRPDTQYF.

DNA for the CDR3: TGTGCCAGCAGTTCCGGGGCAGGGGGGTATCAGCCCCAGCATTTT. Its protein is CASSSGAGGYQPQHF. V and J are TRBV12-3 or TRBV12-4 and TRBJ1-5, with TRBD1 matching over 7 bases. The V and J ends lost 4 bases and 5 bases, in that order; junction bases with no gene match: 8. This CDR3 is built from 15 residues.

CDR3 region: CSVEDGLVRTNEQFF. For the CDR3, the DNA is TGCAGCGTTGAAGATGGCCTAGTTCGCACAAATGAGCAGTTCTTC. V usage is TRBV29-1 and J usage is TRBJ2-1; unclear D gene. The CDR3 length is 15 residues. CDR1 and CDR2 (germline): SQVTM, ANQGSEA. V was trimmed by 0 bases and J by 7 bases, leaving 16 bases between them.

The rearrangement uses TRBV27 and TRBJ1-2, with D hard to call. The V gene's germline CDR1 is MNHEY and CDR2 SMNVEV (reference sequence). With 4 bases removed from V and 4 bases from J, the gap between germline ends came to 22 bases. The CDR3 covers 17 residues. CDR3 in amino acids: CASSSTFSGVSSYGYTF. The CDR3 region has the DNA TGTGCCAGCAGTTCAACATTCTCTGGGGTTTCGAGCTATGGCTACACCTTC.

The rearrangement uses TRBV20-1 and TRBJ2-3; the match to TRBD1 covers 9 bases. The ends lost 6 bases at V and 0 bases at J; junction bases unmatched: 4. CDR1 and CDR2 (germline): DFQATT, SNEGSKA (reference sequence). The CDR3 totals 14 residues. The CDR3 protein is CSAAGTGSTDTQYF. The CDR3 nucleotides read TGCAGTGCGGCCGGGACAGGGAGCACAGATACGCAGTATTTT.

V is TRBV3-1 and J is TRBJ2-1; D may match TRBD1 or TRBD2 (7 bases each). The germline gives CDR1 LGHDT, CDR2 YNNKEL (reference sequence). The CDR3 sequence is 14 residues long. Trimming cost V 4 bases and J 12 bases, with 19 bases left between them. The CDR3 nucleotides are TGTGCCAGCAGCCCTCAGGGGGGGGCCTTTTGGCAGTTCTTC. As protein: CASSPQGGAFWQFF.

The chain is built from TRBV7-9 and TRBJ2-1, with D perhaps assigned TRBD1 or TRBD2 (5 bases each). With 4 bases removed from V and 4 bases from J, the gap between germline ends came to 11 bases. Germline V lookup: CDR1 SEHNR, CDR2 FQNEAQ (reference sequence). The CDR3 consists of 14 residues. The CDR3 region has the DNA TGTGCCAGCAGCTCCCGGGACGGATACAATGAGCAGTTCTTC. Protein sequence: CASSSRDGYNEQFF.

CDR3 nucleotides: TGCAGTGCCATTCAGTATCCCGGGGAGACCCAGTACTTC. The encoded protein is CSAIQYPGETQYF. The V and J genes are TRBV20-1 and TRBJ2-5; D not resolved. Germline lookup yields CDR1 DFQATT and CDR2 SNEGSKA (reference sequence). The CDR3 consists of 13 residues. V lost 6 bases and J lost 5, with 16 bases in between.

This clonotype has just a few counts. The V gene is TRBV25-1, the J gene TRBJ2-2; 7 nucleotides agree with TRBD1. This CDR3 is 14 amino acids long. The ends lost 6 bases at V and 3 bases at J; junction bases unmatched: 4. The V gene's germline CDR1 is MGHDK and CDR2 SYGVNS. The CDR3 reads CASRGDSDTGELFF. CDR3 sequence (DNA): TGTGCCAGCAGGGGGGACAGCGACACCGGGGAGCTGTTTTTT.

V is TRBV6-2 or TRBV6-3 and J is TRBJ2-3; D remains unclear. The CDR3 contains 15 residues. Trimming took off 9 bases at V and 2 bases at J, with 18 bases between the two ends. The V gene's germline CDR1 is MNHEY and CDR2 SVGEGT. CDR3 sequence (DNA): TGTGCCAGAAGGCGGTGGGCTACCCCCACAGATACGCAGTATTTT. This encodes CARRRWATPTDTQYF.

This chain uses TRBV21-1 with TRBJ2-5; the table's D call TRBD2 went unverified against the DNA. TRBJ2-7 matches the DNA end more closely, so the J call is doubtful. TRBV21-1 is designated a pseudogene. The CDR3 runs 18 residues. In DNA form, the CDR3 reads TGTGCCACCCCGCCCGGGACTAGCGGGGGGCCGTGGCTTGACGAGCAGTACTTC. Its translation: CATPPGTSGGPWLDEQYF.

Only a few counts were recorded for this clonotype. The chain joins TRBV28 to TRBJ2-5, with 11 bases that match TRBD2. J was trimmed by 3 bases and V by 6 bases; bases with no gene match: 9. From germline, CDR1 is MDHEN and CDR2 SYDVKM. This CDR3 contains 16 residues. The CDR3 coding sequence is TGTGCCAGCAGCCGCCCAGGGACTAGCGGTAAAGAGACCCAGTACTTC. Protein product: CASSRPGTSGKETQYF.

This clonotype showed up just a few times. This sequence joins TRBV13 and TRBJ2-5; D is undetermined. The CDR3 spans 14 residues. Germline V gives CDR1 PRHDT, CDR2 FYEKMQ (reference sequence). V lost 3 bases, J lost 0 bases, and 8 bases lay in between. CDR3 loop: CASSFDMYQETQYF. The CDR3 nucleotides are TGTGCCAGCAGCTTCGACATGTACCAAGAGACCCAGTACTTC. Full variable domain (remainder filled in from reference TRBV13 and TRBJ2-5): AAGVIQSPRHLIKEKRETATLKCYPIPRHDTVYWYQQGPGQDPQFLISFYEKMQSDKGSIPDRFSAQQFSDYHSELNMSSLELGDSALYFCASSFDMYQETQYFGPGTRLLVL.

V gene TRBV28 combines with J gene TRBJ1-2, with 12 bases that match TRBD1. The CDR3 runs 15 residues. CDR1 is MDHEN, CDR2 SYDVKM, per germline. V shed 5 bases and J 8 bases; nucleotides not matched to a gene: 9. This chain's CDR3 is CASSPPGQGAGGYTF. CDR3 coding DNA: TGTGCCAGCAGTCCCCCGGGACAGGGGGCGGGAGGCTACACCTTC.

This clonotype was counted a single time. The V and J genes are TRBV3-1 and TRBJ1-2; D is possibly TRBD1 (6 bases). Germline CDR1 LGHDT, CDR2 YNNKEL (reference sequence). The CDR3 is 12 amino acids. V lost 1 base, J lost 8 bases, and 8 bases lay in between. CDR3 bases: TGTGCCAGCAGCCAAGTGGACAGCGGCTACACCTTC. Protein sequence: CASSQVDSGYTF.

This clonotype showed up just once. The V and J genes are TRBV5-8 and TRBJ2-5; D not certain. The CDR3 has 13 residues. Deletions cut 4 bases from V and 3 bases from J, with 10 bases between. Germline-derived CDR1 and CDR2 are SGHTS and YDEGEE. CDR3 sequence (DNA): TGTGCCAGCAGCCCCATCTCGGAAGAGACCCAGTACTTC. It yields the protein CASSPISEETQYF.

V gene TRBV4-1 combines with J gene TRBJ2-7; the D gene is possibly TRBD2 (6 bases). The last part of the DNA fits TRBJ2-5 better; the J call may be wrong. Germline assignment: CDR1 MGHRA and CDR2 YSYEKL. The CDR3 runs to 15 residues. The CDR3 coding sequence is TGCGCCAGCAGCTTAGATCCGGGACTTGAAGAGACCCAGTACTTC. Amino acid sequence: CASSLDPGLEETQYF.

In this sample, this clonotype turned up once. The chain joins TRBV3-1 to TRBJ1-2; D unclear. CDR1 and CDR2 from the germline V gene are LGHDT and YNNKEL (reference sequence). The V gene lost 0 bases and the J gene lost 5 bases, with 10 bases spanning the gap. This CDR3 region has 14 residues. The CDR3 coding sequence is TGTGCCAGCAGCCAAGATCTCGGCTGGTATGGCTACACCTTC. Its protein product is CASSQDLGWYGYTF.

Concerning this clonotype itself: Because the CDR3 is missing its conserved closing phenylalanine or tryptophan, this is likely a read error. The J gene is TRBJ2-5, the V gene TRBV28, with 12 nucleotides matching TRBD2. The CDR3 is 17 amino acids. Germline assignment: CDR1 MDHEN and CDR2 SYDVKM. J gave up 1 base and V 3 bases, and 6 bases lay outside the gene matches. CDR3 amino acids: CASSFPASGGVQETQYL. CDR3 DNA: TGTGCCAGCAGTTTCCCCGCTAGCGGGGGGGTCCAAGAGACCCAGTACTTA.

This chain connects TRBV7-9 to TRBJ1-4; 7 positions match TRBD1. Per the germline V gene, CDR1 is SEHNR and CDR2 is FQNEAQ (reference sequence). The CDR3 covers 13 residues. Germline trimming cut 4 bases from V and 7 bases from J; bases unmatched to any gene: 3. In DNA form, the CDR3 reads TGTGCCAGCAGCTGGACAGGCGGTGAAAAACTGTTTTTT. This translates into CASSWTGGEKLFF.

This rearrangement joins TRBV2 to TRBJ2-5; D is possibly TRBD1 (6 bases). V shed 8 bases and J shed 5 bases, with 9 bases lying between them. The CDR3 consists of 11 residues. The germline CDR1 and CDR2 sequences are SNHLY and FYNNEI. The CDR3 sequence is CASGQGETQYF. The CDR3 DNA reads as TGTGCCAGCGGCCAGGGGGAGACCCAGTACTTC.

The chain uses TRBV4-2 and TRBJ2-3, with D unresolved. Germline CDR1 reads LGHNA; CDR2 reads YNFKEQ. Deletions cut 0 bases from V and 0 bases from J, with 16 bases between. The CDR3 is made up of 18 amino acids. DNA of the CDR3: TGTGCCAGCAGCCAAGAAACCCCCGGGCTTGCTAGCACAGATACGCAGTATTTT. Its translation: CASSQETPGLASTDTQYF.

The chain employs TRBV20-1 and TRBJ2-5; TRBD2 matches 14 bases. The germline gives CDR1 DFQATT, CDR2 SNEGSKA (reference sequence). The V and J ends lost 2 bases and 0 bases, in that order; junction bases with no gene match: 8. The length of the CDR3 is 18 residues. The CDR3, as DNA: TGCAGTGCTAGAAAACCGAGACTAGCGGGGGGGTACCAAGAGACCCAGTACTTC. This encodes CSARKPRLAGGYQETQYF.

V and J are TRBV28 and TRBJ2-6, with 7 nucleotides matching TRBD1. V shed 5 bases, J shed 2 bases, and the junction held 6 bases outside the gene matches. CDR3 length equals 16 residues. The germline V gene has CDR1 MDHEN and CDR2 SYDVKM. This CDR3 is CASSGTGVAGANVLTF. CDR3 DNA sequence: TGTGCCAGCAGTGGAACAGGGGTAGCTGGGGCCAACGTCCTGACTTTC.

The chain couples TRBV20-1 to TRBJ1-5; 9 bases line up with TRBD1. Per the germline V gene, CDR1 is DFQATT and CDR2 is SNEGSKA (reference sequence). With V trimmed by 4 bases and J by 6 bases, 13 bases remained unmatched. This CDR3 comprises 16 residues. CDR3 protein: CSATVGGGTGSQPQHF. CDR3 sequence (DNA): TGCAGTGCTACCGTCGGTGGCGGGACAGGGTCTCAGCCCCAGCATTTT.

In this sample, this clonotype turned up many times. This chain joins TRBV15 and TRBJ2-3, with 10 bases aligning to TRBD1. Germline V gives CDR1 LNHNV, CDR2 YYDKDF (reference sequence). With 0 bases clipped from V and 8 bases from J, the junction kept 8 bases outside the gene matches. The CDR3 runs 16 residues. DNA for the CDR3: TGTGCCACCAGCAGAGATAGGGGACAGGGGTCAGGTACGCAGTATTTT. Residues: CATSRDRGQGSGTQYF.

This clonotype was recorded only once. The junction differs from germline at one of its ends, possibly a read error. The V call is TRBV3-1, the J call TRBJ1-2, with D maybe TRBD1 (5 bases). Germline CDR1 LGHDT, CDR2 YNNKEL (reference sequence). This CDR3 contains 15 residues. The CDR3 sequence: CASSQDAQEGYGYTF. The CDR3 bases are TGTGCCAGCAGCCAAGATGCACAGGAGGGCTATGGCTACACTTTC. The full variable domain, rest sourced from reference TRBV3-1 and TRBJ1-2, is DTAVSQTPKYLVTQMGNDKSIKCEQNLGHDTMYWYKQDSKKFLKIMFSYNNKELIINETVPNRFSPKSPDKAHLNLHINSLELGDSAVYFCASSQDAQEGYGYTFGSGTRLTVV.

The chain joins TRBV5-1 to TRBJ2-3; the D is unclear. This CDR3 region has 15 residues. Germline V gene data show CDR1 as SGHRS and CDR2 as YFSETQ. The ends were cut back, 0 bases at V and 0 bases at J, with 8 bases in the middle. The CDR3 sequence is CASSLVLPSTDTQYF. In DNA form, the CDR3 reads TGCGCCAGCAGCTTGGTACTACCTAGCACAGATACGCAGTATTTT.